This passage covers 14 T cell receptor beta chains from one sample sequenced in a study of blood T cell repertoires in COVID-19 (dated by TCRdb to the early 2020s). Library preparation used the immunoSEQ multiplex PCR assay. TCRdb holds this immuneACCESS table with in-frame rearrangements only. Some clones are missing; in checked studies, unresolved V genes explain under half, and the rest has no known cause. Within this sample are hundreds of thousands of clones, with 85% to 90% of them counted one time only. 10% to 15% of the sample is taken by the ten largest. Input material: peripheral blood. These TCRs come from a human donor in a cohort sampled during active COVID-19.

V and J are TRBV4-2 and TRBJ1-3; D is ambiguous. This CDR3 is 14 amino acids long. The germline gives CDR1 LGHNA, CDR2 YNFKEQ. With 2 bases removed from V and 0 bases from J, the gap between germline ends came to 5 bases. The chain's CDR3 is CASSQRSSGNTIYF. CDR3 sequence (DNA): TGTGCCAGCAGCCAAAGGAGCTCTGGAAACACCATATATTTT.

A word on this clone: Within the sample, other DNA sequences also encode this same CDR3. Here the CDR3 reads CASSLRTSGSNEQFF. CDR3 bases: TGTGCCAGCAGCTTAAGGACTAGCGGGAGTAATGAGCAGTTCTTC. V usage is TRBV7-2 and J usage is TRBJ2-1; 13 nucleotides agree with TRBD2. The CDR3 contains 15 residues. Germline V lookup: CDR1 SGHTA, CDR2 FQGNSA. The V and J ends lost 2 bases and 7 bases, in that order; junction bases with no gene match: 2.

The chain couples TRBV19 to TRBJ2-4, with 7 nucleotides matching TRBD2. The CDR3 is 14 residues long. J gave up 8 bases and V 5 bases, and 9 bases lay outside the gene matches. Germline V CDR1 and CDR2: LNHDA, SQIVND (reference sequence). The CDR3 is CASSLGGGSDIQYF. Written as DNA, the CDR3 is TGTGCCAGTAGTTTGGGTGGCGGGAGCGACATTCAGTACTTC.

The chain's CDR3 is CASSSRTGANNEQFF. DNA for the CDR3: TGTGCCAGCAGCTCTCGGACAGGAGCGAACAATGAGCAGTTCTTC. The chain couples TRBV11-2 to TRBJ2-1; TRBD1 aligns across 7 bases. The CDR3 has 15 amino acids. Per the germline V gene, CDR1 is SGHAT and CDR2 is FQNNGV. The trim removed 4 bases at V and 5 bases at J, leaving 8 bases unmatched.

V gene TRBV7-9 combines with J gene TRBJ1-1; D may be TRBD1 (5 bases). CDR3 length: 14 residues. Germline V gene data show CDR1 as SEHNR and CDR2 as FQNEAQ (reference sequence). With 8 bases removed from V and 0 bases from J, the gap between germline ends came to 13 bases. CDR3 amino acids: CASGAGAMNTEAFF. The CDR3 DNA reads as TGTGCCAGCGGGGCTGGGGCCATGAACACTGAAGCTTTCTTT.

This CDR3 reads CASSSGQGRLTEAFF. CDR3 nucleotide sequence: TGCGCCAGCAGCTCCGGACAGGGAAGGTTGACTGAAGCTTTCTTT. The chain links TRBV5-1 to TRBJ1-1, with 8 nucleotides matching TRBD1. J lost 5 bases, V lost 3 bases, and 9 bases had no gene match. The CDR3 totals 15 residues. In germline, CDR1 is SGHRS, CDR2 YFSETQ.

The genes are TRBV6-2 or TRBV6-3 and TRBJ1-3; perhaps TRBD1 as D (5 bases). Germline CDR1 MNHEY, CDR2 SVGEGT. The CDR3 runs to 17 residues. Trimming left V 3 bases short and J 0 bases short, with 15 bases between. CDR3 in amino acids: CASSYGRTSVSGNTIYF. CDR3 DNA sequence: TGTGCCAGCAGTTATGGCCGGACATCCGTCTCTGGAAACACCATATATTTT.

The chain employs TRBV7-8 and TRBJ2-1, with D possibly matching TRBD2 (5 bases). The germline CDR1 and CDR2 sequences are SGHVS and FQNEAQ. The CDR3 is 14 amino acids. V gave up 1 base and J gave up 5 bases, with 9 bases separating them. CDR3 coding DNA: TGTGCCAGCAGCTTAGTACTCGGGAACAATGAGCAGTTCTTC. Translated, it gives CASSLVLGNNEQFF.

This chain links TRBV21-1 with TRBJ1-2; the D call in the table, TRBD1, was not verified against the DNA. TRBV21-1 is marked as a pseudogene. This CDR3 has 13 residues. DNA of the CDR3: TGTGCCGTCTACCTGGACAGGCCCTATGGCTACACCTTC. Translation gives CAVYLDRPYGYTF.

This chain links TRBV6-2 or TRBV6-3 with TRBJ2-4; perhaps TRBD2 as D (7 bases). There are 17 residues in the CDR3. Germline values: CDR1 MNHEY, CDR2 SVGEGT. The V end was cut by 6 bases, the J end by 0 bases, with 18 bases between. CDR3 bases: TGTGCCAGCAGCTCACCTAGGGGGGGGCAAGCCAAAAACATTCAGTACTTC. Residues: CASSSPRGGQAKNIQYF.

The V gene is TRBV5-4, the J gene TRBJ2-5; a possible D gene is TRBD1 (6 bases). Trimming left V 2 bases short and J 2 bases short, with 7 bases between. The CDR3 runs 13 residues. CDR1 is SGHNT and CDR2 is YYREEE in the germline V gene (reference sequence). As DNA, the CDR3 is TGTGCCAGCAGCTTAGACAGGCAAGAGACCCAGTACTTC. Translating gives CASSLDRQETQYF.

The chain combines TRBV5-1 with TRBJ1-1, with D maybe TRBD1 (5 bases). Between the trimmed V and J ends, which lost 0 bases and 3 bases, there was a span of 9 bases. Germline loops: CDR1 SGHRS, CDR2 YFSETQ. CDR3 size: 14 residues. The CDR3 loop is CASSLAGYHTEAFF. The CDR3 DNA sequence: TGCGCCAGCAGCTTGGCAGGGTATCACACTGAAGCTTTCTTT.

The chain recombines TRBV7-9 with TRBJ2-5, with 8 bases matching TRBD1. The germline gives CDR1 SEHNR, CDR2 FQNEAQ (reference sequence). The CDR3 contains 16 residues. The junction had 12 bases not matched to a gene; V was cut back by 5 bases and J by 4 bases. In DNA form, the CDR3 reads TGTGCCAGCAGCGTTAGGGGACAGGTTCGTGGAGAGACCCAGTACTTC. Translation: CASSVRGQVRGETQYF. The variable domain in full, with the rest retrieved from reference TRBV7-9 and TRBJ2-5, is DTGVSQNPRHKITKRGQNVTFRCDPISEHNRLYWYRQTLGQGPEFLTYFQNEAQLEKSRLLSDRFSAERPKGSFSTLEIQRTEQGDSAMYLCASSVRGQVRGETQYFGPGTRLLVL.

This chain joins TRBV20-1 and TRBJ2-1, with no clear D. There are 11 residues in the CDR3. The V end was cut by 2 bases, the J end by 6 bases, with 5 bases between. From germline, CDR1 is DFQATT and CDR2 SNEGSKA (reference sequence). The CDR3 protein is CSARIANEQFF. CDR3 in DNA: TGCAGTGCTAGAATAGCCAATGAGCAGTTCTTC.